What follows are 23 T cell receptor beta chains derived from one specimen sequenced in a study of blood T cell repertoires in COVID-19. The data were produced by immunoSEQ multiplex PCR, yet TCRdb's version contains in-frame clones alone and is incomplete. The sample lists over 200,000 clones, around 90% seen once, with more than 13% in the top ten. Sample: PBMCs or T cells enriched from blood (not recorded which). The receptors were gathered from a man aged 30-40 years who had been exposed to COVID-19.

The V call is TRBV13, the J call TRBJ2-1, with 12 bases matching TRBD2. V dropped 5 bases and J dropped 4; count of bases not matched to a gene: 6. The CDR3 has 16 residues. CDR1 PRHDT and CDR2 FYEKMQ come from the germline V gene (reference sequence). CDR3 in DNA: TGTGCCAGCAGCCATCCCGGGACTAGCGGGTACAATGAGCAGTTCTTC. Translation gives CASSHPGTSGYNEQFF. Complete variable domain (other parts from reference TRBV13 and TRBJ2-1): AAGVIQSPRHLIKEKRETATLKCYPIPRHDTVYWYQQGPGQDPQFLISFYEKMQSDKGSIPDRFSAQQFSDYHSELNMSSLELGDSALYFCASSHPGTSGYNEQFFGPGTRLTVL.

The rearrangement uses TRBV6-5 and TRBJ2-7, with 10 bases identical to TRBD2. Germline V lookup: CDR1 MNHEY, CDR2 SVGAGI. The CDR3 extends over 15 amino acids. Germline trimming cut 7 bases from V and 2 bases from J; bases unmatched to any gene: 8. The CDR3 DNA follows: TGTGCCAGCACCCCTCCCAGCGGGGGGGCCTACGAGCAGTACTTC. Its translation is CASTPPSGGAYEQYF.

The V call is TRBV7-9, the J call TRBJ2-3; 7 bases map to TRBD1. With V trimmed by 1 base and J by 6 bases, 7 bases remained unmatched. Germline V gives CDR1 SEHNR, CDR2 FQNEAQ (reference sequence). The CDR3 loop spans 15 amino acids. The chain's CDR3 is CASSLVSGGGDTQYF. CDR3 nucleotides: TGTGCCAGCAGCTTAGTGTCAGGGGGTGGTGATACGCAGTATTTT.

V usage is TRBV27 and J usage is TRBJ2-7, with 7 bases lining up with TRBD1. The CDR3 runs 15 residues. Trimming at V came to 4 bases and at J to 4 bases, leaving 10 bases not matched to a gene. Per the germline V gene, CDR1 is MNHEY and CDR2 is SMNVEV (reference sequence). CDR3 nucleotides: TGTGCCAGCAGTTCACGACAGGGCGGAGGTTACGAGCAGTACTTC. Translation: CASSSRQGGGYEQYF.

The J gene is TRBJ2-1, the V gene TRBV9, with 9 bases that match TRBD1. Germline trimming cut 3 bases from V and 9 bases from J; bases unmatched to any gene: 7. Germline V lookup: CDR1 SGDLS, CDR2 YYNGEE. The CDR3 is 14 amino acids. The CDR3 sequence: CASSGRTGDSEQFF. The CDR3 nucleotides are TGTGCCAGCAGCGGGAGGACAGGGGATAGTGAGCAGTTCTTC. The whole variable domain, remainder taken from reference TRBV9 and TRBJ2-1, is DSGVTQTPKHLITATGQRVTLRCSPRSGDLSVYWYQQSLDQGLQFLIQYYNGEERAKGNILERFSAQQFPDLHSELNLSSLELGDSALYFCASSGRTGDSEQFFGPGTRLTVL.

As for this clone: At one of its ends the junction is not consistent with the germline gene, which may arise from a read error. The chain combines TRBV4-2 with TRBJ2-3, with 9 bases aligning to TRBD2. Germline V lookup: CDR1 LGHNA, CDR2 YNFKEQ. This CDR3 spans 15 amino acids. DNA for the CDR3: TGTGCCAGCACCCAAGGCGGGGGGGGCACAGATACGCAGTATTTT. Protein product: CASTQGGGGTDTQYF.

The CDR3 DNA reads as TGTGCCATCAGCGAGGGAGACAGGGCAACCTACGAGCAGTACTTC. It translates to CAISEGDRATYEQYF. The genes are TRBV10-3 and TRBJ2-7; TRBD1 agrees at 7 bases. J was trimmed by 2 bases and V by 6 bases; bases with no gene match: 10. CDR1 and CDR2 from the germline V gene are ENHRY and SYGVKD. The CDR3 totals 15 residues.

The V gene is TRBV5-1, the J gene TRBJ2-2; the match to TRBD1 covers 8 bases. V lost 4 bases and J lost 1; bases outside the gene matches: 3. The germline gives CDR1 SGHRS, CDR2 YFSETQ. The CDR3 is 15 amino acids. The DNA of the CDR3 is TGCGCCAGCAGCGCCGACAGGGGGAACACCGGGGAGCTGTTTTTT. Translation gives CASSADRGNTGELFF.

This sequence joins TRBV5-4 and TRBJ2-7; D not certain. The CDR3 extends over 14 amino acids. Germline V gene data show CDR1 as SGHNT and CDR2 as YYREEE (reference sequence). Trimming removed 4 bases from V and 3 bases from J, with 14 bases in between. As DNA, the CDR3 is TGTGCCAGCAGCGGCGGCCCACTGGTCTACGAGCAGTACTTC. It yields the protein CASSGGPLVYEQYF.

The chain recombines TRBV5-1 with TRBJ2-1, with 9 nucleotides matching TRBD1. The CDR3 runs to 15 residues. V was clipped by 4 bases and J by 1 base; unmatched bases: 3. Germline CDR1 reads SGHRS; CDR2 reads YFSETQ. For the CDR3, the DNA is TGCGCCAGCAGCGGCGGACAGGGGTCCTACAATGAGCAGTTCTTC. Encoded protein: CASSGGQGSYNEQFF.

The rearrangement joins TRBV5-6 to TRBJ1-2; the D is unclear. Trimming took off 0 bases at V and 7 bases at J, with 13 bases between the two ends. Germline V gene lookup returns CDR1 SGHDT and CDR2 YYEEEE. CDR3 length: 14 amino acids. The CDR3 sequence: CASSLARPARGYTF. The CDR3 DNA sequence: TGTGCCAGCAGCTTGGCCAGGCCGGCGCGTGGCTACACCTTC.

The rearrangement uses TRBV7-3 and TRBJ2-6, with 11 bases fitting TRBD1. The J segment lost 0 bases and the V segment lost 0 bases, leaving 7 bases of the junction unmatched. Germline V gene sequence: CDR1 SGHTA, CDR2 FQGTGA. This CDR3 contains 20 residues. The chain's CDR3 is CASSLTLSGTGGSGANVLTF. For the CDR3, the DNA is TGTGCCAGCAGCTTAACGTTGTCCGGGACAGGGGGCTCTGGGGCCAACGTCCTGACTTTC. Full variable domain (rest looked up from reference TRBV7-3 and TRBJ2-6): GAGVSQTPSNKVTEKGKYVELRCDPISGHTALYWYRQSLGQGPEFLIYFQGTGAADDSGLPNDRFFAVRPEGSVSTLKIQRTERGDSAVYLCASSLTLSGTGGSGANVLTFGAGSRLTVL.

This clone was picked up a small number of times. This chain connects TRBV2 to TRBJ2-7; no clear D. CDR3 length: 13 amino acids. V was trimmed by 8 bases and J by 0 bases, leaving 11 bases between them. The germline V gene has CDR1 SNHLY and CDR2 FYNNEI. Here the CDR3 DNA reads TGTGCCAGCGGAGTGGAGAACTCCTACGAGCAGTACTTC. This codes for CASGVENSYEQYF. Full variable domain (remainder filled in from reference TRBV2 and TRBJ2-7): EPEVTQTPSHQVTQMGQEVILRCVPISNHLYFYWYRQILGQKVEFLVSFYNNEISEKSEIFDDQFSVERPDGSNFTLKIRSTKLEDSAMYFCASGVENSYEQYFGPGTRLTVT.

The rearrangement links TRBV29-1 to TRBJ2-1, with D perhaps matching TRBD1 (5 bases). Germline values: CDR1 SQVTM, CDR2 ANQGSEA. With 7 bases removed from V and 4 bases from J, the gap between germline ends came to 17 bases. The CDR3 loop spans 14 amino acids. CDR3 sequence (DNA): TGCAGCGGGTCCAGGGAAGGGCGGTACAATGAGCAGTTCTTC. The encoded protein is CSGSREGRYNEQFF.

DNA for the CDR3: TGTGCCAGTAGGGACCAGGGTTATCAGCCCCAGCATTTT. It yields the protein CASRDQGYQPQHF. The rearrangement links TRBV19 to TRBJ1-5; possible D gene TRBD1, 5 bases. With 6 bases removed from V and 5 bases from J, the gap between germline ends came to 11 bases. The CDR3 has 13 residues. Per the germline V gene, CDR1 is LNHDA and CDR2 is SQIVND (reference sequence).

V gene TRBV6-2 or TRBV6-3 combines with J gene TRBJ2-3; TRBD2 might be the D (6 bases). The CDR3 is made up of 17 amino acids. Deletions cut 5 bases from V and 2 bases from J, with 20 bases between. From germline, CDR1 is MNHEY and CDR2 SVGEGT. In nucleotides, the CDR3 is TGTGCCAGCAGTAACAACCGGGACTTAGCCGCCACAGATACGCAGTATTTT. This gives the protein CASSNNRDLAATDTQYF.

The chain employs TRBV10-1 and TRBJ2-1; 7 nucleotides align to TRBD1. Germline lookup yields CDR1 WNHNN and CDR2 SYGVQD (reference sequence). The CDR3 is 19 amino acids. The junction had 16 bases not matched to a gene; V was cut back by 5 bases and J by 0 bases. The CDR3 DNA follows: TGCGCCAGCAGTTGGACAGGCCCAAGTAGGCTGAGCTCCTACAATGAGCAGTTCTTC. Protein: CASSWTGPSRLSSYNEQFF.

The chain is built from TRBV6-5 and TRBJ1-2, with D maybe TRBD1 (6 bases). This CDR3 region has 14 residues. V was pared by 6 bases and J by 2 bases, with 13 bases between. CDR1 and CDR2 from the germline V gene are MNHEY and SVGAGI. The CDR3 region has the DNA TGTGCCAGCAGAGTACCTACAGGGAACTATGGCTACACCTTC. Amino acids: CASRVPTGNYGYTF.

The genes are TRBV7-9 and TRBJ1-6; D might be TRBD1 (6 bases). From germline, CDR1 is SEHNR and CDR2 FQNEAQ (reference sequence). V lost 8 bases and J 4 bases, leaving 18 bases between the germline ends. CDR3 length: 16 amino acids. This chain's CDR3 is CASLSYGQPYNSPLHF. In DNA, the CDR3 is TGTGCCAGCCTCAGCTACGGACAGCCATATAATTCACCCCTCCACTTT. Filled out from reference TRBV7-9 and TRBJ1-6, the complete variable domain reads DTGVSQNPRHKITKRGQNVTFRCDPISEHNRLYWYRQTLGQGPEFLTYFQNEAQLEKSRLLSDRFSAERPKGSFSTLEIQRTEQGDSAMYLCASLSYGQPYNSPLHFGNGTRLTVT.

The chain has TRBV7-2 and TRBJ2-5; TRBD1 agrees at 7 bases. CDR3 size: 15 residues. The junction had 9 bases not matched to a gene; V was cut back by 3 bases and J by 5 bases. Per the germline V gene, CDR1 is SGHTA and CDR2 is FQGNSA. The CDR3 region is CASSFGRGLVETQYF. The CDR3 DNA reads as TGTGCCAGCAGCTTCGGCAGGGGGTTGGTGGAGACCCAGTACTTC.

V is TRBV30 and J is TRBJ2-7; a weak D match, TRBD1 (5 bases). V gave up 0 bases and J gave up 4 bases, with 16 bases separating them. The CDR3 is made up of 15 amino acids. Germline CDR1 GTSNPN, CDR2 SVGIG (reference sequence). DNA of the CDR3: TGTGCCTGGAGTGTTGGGGCAGGTTACAGGTACGAGCAGTACTTC. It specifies CAWSVGAGYRYEQYF.

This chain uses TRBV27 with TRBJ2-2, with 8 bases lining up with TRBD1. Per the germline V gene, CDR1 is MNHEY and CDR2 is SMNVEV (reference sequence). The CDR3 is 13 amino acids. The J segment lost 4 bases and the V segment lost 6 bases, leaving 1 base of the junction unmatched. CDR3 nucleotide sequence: TGTGCCAGCAGCAGGGGGCTCACCGGGGAGCTGTTTTTT. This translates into CASSRGLTGELFF.

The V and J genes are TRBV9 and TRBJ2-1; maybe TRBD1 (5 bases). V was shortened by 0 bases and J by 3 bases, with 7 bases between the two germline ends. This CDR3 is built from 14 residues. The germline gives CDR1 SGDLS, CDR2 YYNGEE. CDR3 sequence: CASSVGGDYNEQFF. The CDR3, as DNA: TGTGCCAGCAGCGTAGGGGGCGACTACAATGAGCAGTTCTTC.